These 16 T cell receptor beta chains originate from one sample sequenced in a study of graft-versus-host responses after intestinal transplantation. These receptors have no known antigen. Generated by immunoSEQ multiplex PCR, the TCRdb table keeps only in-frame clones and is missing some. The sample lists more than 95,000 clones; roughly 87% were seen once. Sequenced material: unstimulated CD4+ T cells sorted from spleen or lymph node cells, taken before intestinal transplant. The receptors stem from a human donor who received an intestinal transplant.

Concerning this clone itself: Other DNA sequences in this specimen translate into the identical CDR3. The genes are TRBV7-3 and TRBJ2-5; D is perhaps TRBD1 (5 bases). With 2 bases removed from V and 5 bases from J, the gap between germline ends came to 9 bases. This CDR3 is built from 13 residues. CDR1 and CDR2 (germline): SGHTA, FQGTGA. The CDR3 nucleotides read TGTGCCAGCAGCTTAGGGGCTAGGGAGACCCAGTACTTC. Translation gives CASSLGARETQYF.

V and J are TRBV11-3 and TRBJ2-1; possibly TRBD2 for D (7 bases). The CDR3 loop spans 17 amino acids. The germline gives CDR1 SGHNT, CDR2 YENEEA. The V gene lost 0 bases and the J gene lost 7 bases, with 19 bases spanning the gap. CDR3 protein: CASSLDGRQGRVNEQFF. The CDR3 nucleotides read TGTGCCAGCAGCTTAGATGGGCGGCAGGGGAGGGTGAATGAGCAGTTCTTC. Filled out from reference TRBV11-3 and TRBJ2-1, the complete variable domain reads EAGVVQSPRYKIIEKKQPVAFWCNPISGHNTLYWYLQNLGQGPELLIRYENEEAVDDSQLPKDRFSAERLKGVDSTLKIQPAELGDSAVYLCASSLDGRQGRVNEQFFGPGTRLTVL.

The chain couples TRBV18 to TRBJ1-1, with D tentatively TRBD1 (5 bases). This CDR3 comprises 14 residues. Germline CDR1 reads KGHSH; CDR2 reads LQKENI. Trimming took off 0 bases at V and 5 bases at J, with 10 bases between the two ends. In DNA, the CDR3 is TGTGCCAGCTCACCACCAGGCGGGGGTACTGAAGCTTTCTTT. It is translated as CASSPPGGGTEAFF. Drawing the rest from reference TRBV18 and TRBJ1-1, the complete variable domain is NAGVMQNPRHLVRRRGQEARLRCSPMKGHSHVYWYRQLPEEGLKFMVYLQKENIIDESGMPKERFSAEFPKEGPSILRIQQVVRGDSAAYFCASSPPGGGTEAFFGQGTRLTVV.

For the CDR3, the DNA is TGTGCCAGCTCACCACCGAGACTAGCGGCCCTGGGGACAGATACGCAGTATTTT. Translation gives CASSPPRLAALGTDTQYF. J is TRBJ2-3 and V is TRBV18; 9 nucleotides line up with TRBD2. Germline loops: CDR1 KGHSH, CDR2 LQKENI. Trimming at V came to 0 bases and at J to 3 bases, leaving 10 bases not matched to a gene. This CDR3 is 18 amino acids long.

In DNA, the CDR3 is TGCGCCAGCAGCTTGGAGTCGGGGGTAACTGAAGCTTTCTTT. Amino acids: CASSLESGVTEAFF. This chain links TRBV5-1 with TRBJ1-1; weak D call: TRBD1 (5 bases). Germline V CDR1 and CDR2: SGHRS, YFSETQ. V was shortened by 0 bases and J by 5 bases, with 11 bases between the two germline ends. This CDR3 comprises 14 residues.

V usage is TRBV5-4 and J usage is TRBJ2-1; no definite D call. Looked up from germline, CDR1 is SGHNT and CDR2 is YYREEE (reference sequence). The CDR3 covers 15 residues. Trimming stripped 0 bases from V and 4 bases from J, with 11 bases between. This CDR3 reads CASSLDGHGYNEQFF. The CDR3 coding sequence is TGTGCCAGCAGCTTGGACGGTCATGGGTACAATGAGCAGTTCTTC. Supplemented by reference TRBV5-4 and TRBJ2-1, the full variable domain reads ETGVTQSPTHLIKTRGQQVTLRCSSQSGHNTVSWYQQALGQGPQFIFQYYREEENGRGNFPPRFSGLQFPNYSSELNVNALELDDSALYLCASSLDGHGYNEQFFGPGTRLTVL.

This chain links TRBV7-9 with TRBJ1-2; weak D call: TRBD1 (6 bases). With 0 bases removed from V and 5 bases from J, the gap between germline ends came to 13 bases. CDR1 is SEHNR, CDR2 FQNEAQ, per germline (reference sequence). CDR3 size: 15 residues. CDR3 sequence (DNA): TGTGCCAGCAGCTTAGCGCTAACAGGGCTTTATGGCTACACCTTC. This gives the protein CASSLALTGLYGYTF.

CDR3 DNA: TGCAGTGCTACCGGGCTAGAGGCGCAGTATTTT. Its protein product is CSATGLEAQYF. The chain has TRBV20-1 and TRBJ2-3, with unresolved D. The CDR3 is made up of 11 amino acids. The germline V gene encodes CDR1 DFQATT and CDR2 SNEGSKA (reference sequence). V lost 4 bases and J lost 10, with 12 bases in between.

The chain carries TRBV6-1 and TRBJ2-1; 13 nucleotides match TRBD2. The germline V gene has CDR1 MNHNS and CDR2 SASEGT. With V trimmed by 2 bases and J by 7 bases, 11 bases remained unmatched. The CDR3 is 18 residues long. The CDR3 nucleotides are TGTGCCAGCAGTGAATGGTTACTAGCGGGGGGGCCGGTGAATGAGCAGTTCTTC. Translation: CASSEWLLAGGPVNEQFF.

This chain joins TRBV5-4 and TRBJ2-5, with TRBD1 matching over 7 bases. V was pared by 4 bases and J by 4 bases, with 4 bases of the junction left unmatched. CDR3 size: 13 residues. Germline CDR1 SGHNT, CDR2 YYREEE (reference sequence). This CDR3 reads CASSLRGSETQYF. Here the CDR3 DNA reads TGTGCCAGCAGCCTCAGGGGGTCAGAGACCCAGTACTTC.

As DNA, the CDR3 is TGTGCCAGCAGCCGCGGACAGTCCTACGAGCAGTACTTC. Its translation is CASSRGQSYEQYF. The gene calls are TRBV11-3 and TRBJ2-7; perhaps TRBD1 as D (6 bases). Germline CDR1 and CDR2: SGHNT and YENEEA. V was cut by 5 bases and J by 1 base, with 9 bases left in between. The CDR3 runs to 13 residues.

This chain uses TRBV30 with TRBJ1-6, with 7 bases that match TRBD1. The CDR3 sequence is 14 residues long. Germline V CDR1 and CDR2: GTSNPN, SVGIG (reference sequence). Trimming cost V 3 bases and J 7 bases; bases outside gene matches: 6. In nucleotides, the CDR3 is TGTGCCTGGAGCCGGGACAGAATAAATTCACCCCTCCACTTT. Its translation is CAWSRDRINSPLHF.

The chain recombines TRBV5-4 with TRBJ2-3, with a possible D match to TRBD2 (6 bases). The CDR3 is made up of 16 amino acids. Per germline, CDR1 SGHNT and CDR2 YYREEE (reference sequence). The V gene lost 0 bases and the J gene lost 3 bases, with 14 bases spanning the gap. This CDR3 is CASSLGGIAATDTQYF. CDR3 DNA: TGTGCCAGCAGCTTGGGTGGAATAGCGGCAACAGATACGCAGTATTTT.

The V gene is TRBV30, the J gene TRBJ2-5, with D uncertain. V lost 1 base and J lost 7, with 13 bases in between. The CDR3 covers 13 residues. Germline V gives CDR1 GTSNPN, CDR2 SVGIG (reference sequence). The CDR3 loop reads CAWSASPLGTQYF. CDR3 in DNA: TGTGCCTGGAGTGCCTCCCCCCTTGGGACCCAGTACTTC.

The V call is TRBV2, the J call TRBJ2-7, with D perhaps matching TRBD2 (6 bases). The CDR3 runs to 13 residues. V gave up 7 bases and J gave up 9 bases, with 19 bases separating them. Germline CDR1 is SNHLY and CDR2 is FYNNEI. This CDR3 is CASTGDRTTRQYF. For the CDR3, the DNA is TGTGCCAGCACCGGGGACCGGACTACCCGGCAGTACTTC. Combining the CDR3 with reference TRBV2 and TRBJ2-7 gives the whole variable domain EPEVTQTPSHQVTQMGQEVILRCVPISNHLYFYWYRQILGQKVEFLVSFYNNEISEKSEIFDDQFSVERPDGSNFTLKIRSTKLEDSAMYFCASTGDRTTRQYFGPGTRLTVT.

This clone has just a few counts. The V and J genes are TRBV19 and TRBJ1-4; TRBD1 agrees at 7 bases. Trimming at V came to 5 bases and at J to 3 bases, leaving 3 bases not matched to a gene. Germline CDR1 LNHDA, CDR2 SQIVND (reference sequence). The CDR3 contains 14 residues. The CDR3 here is CASSDQGANEKLFF. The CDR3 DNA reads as TGTGCCAGTAGTGACCAGGGGGCTAATGAAAAACTGTTTTTT.